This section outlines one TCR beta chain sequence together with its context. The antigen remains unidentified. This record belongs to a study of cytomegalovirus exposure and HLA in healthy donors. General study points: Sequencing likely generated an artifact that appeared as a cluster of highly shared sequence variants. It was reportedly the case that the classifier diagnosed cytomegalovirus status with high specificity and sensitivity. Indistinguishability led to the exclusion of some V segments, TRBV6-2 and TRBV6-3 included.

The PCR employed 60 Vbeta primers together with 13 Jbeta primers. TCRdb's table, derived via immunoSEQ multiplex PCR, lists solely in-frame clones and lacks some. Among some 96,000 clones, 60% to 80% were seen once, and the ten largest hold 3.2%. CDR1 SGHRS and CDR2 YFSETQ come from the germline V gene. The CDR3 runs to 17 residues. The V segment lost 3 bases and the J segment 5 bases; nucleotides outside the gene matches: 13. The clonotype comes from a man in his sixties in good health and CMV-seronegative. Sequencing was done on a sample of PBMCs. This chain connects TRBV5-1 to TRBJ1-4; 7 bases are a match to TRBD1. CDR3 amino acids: CASSSGQSSTPNEKLFF. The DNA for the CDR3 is TGCGCCAGCAGCTCGGGACAGAGCTCGACCCCCAATGAAAAACTGTTTTTT.